These T cell receptor beta chains were read from a single sample in a study of blood T cell repertoires in COVID-19. Sequencing used immunoSEQ multiplex PCR; TCRdb keeps in-frame clones, though not all of them. The table lists nearly 110,000 clones, 70% to 90% of them singletons. Material for sequencing was peripheral blood. Receptors were obtained from a man aged 45-65 years with active or convalescent COVID-19. Both conserved end residues are part of each CDR3. Clone size is given for some rows only: seen once, a few or many times, or a class if the clone is expanded.

CDR3,J,V,size
CSVRDRERQNTEAFF,TRBJ1-1,TRBV29-1,NA
CASSFFRGTSGRVNEQYF,TRBJ2-7,TRBV5-6,NA
CASSPEGQNTYEQYF,TRBJ2-7,TRBV5-1,NA
CASSRLGQGTEAFF,TRBJ1-1,TRBV6-5,NA
CASSPGTVYGYTF,TRBJ1-2,TRBV6-6,NA
CASSLTENTEAFF,TRBJ1-1,TRBV7-9,NA
CASSLGQGAGEQYF,TRBJ2-7,TRBV27,NA
CASSFRLAGVNEQFF,TRBJ2-1,TRBV7-2,once
CASSSRTTYGYTF,TRBJ1-2,TRBV4-2,NA
CASSRDRGREQYF,TRBJ2-7,TRBV5-8,NA
CASSRTGDTGELFF,TRBJ2-2,TRBV6-5,NA
CASRTGAHSGNTIYF,TRBJ1-3,TRBV19,NA
CASSQGQINQPQHF,TRBJ1-5,TRBV5-6,NA
CASSDYSNQPQHF,TRBJ1-5,TRBV19,NA
CSVERLTDRNEQFF,TRBJ2-1,TRBV29-1,NA
CASSLPREMTDTQYF,TRBJ2-3,TRBV28,NA
CASSYVLADRGTQYF,TRBJ2-5,TRBV6-6,NA
CASSLDRSDTEQYF,TRBJ2-7,TRBV5-1,few
CASSQAGGFGNTIYF,TRBJ1-3,TRBV4-1,NA
CASSQGLNTGELFF,TRBJ2-2,TRBV4-1,NA
CASKTSTDTQYF,TRBJ2-3,TRBV5-8,NA
CAWRGQTTEAFF,TRBJ1-1,TRBV30,NA
CASSETGTGSSDTQYF,TRBJ2-3,TRBV2,NA
CASLFGTQYF,TRBJ2-5,TRBV2,NA
CASTRGDIFEQYF,TRBJ2-7,TRBV28,NA
CASSTGDPPQHF,TRBJ1-5,TRBV10-2,NA
CASSLMTSGDIQYF,TRBJ2-4,TRBV7-2,NA
CASSLRPTSVADTQYF,TRBJ2-3,TRBV27,NA
CATSGPQGTSYEQYF,TRBJ2-7,TRBV24-1,NA
CASSAHREVNTEAFF,TRBJ1-1,TRBV18,NA
CASSLNRGPYNSPLHF,TRBJ1-6,TRBV27,NA
CASSLSGPLHF,TRBJ1-6,TRBV7-9,NA
CASSVVAGPSSYNEQFF,TRBJ2-1,TRBV19,NA
CASSLAAGNTGELFF,TRBJ2-2,TRBV5-1,NA
CASSLDLRAGEQFF,TRBJ2-1,TRBV5-5,NA
CATSRELVENEKLFF,TRBJ1-4,TRBV15,NA
CASSFGQGAGYTF,TRBJ1-2,TRBV12-3/TRBV12-4,NA
CASSLGLRFSPLHF,TRBJ1-6,TRBV28,NA
CATSDFSRGEQYF,TRBJ2-7,TRBV24-1,NA
CASSQRQYGYTF,TRBJ1-2,TRBV3-1/TRBV3-2,NA
CSVLTGGNTEAFF,TRBJ1-1,TRBV29-1,NA